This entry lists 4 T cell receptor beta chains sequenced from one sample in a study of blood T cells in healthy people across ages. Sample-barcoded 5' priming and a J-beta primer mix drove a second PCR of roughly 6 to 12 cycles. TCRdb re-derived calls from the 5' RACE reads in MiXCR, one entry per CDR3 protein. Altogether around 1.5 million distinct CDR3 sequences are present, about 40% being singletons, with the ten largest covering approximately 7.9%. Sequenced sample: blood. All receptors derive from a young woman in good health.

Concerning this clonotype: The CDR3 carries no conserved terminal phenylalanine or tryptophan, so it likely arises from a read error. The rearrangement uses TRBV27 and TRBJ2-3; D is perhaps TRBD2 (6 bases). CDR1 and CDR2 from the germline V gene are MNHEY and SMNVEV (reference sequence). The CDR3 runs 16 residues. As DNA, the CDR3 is TGTGCCAGCAGTCTCCGGAGGGGACCGAGCACAGTTACGCAGTATTCT. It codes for CASSLRRGPSTVTQYS.

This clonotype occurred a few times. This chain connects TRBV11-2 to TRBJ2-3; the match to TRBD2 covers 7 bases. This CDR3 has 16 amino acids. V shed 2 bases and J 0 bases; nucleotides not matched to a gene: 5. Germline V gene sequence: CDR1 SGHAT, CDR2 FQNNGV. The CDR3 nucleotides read TGTGCCAGCAGCTTAATCGGCGGGGGAAGCACAGATACGCAGTATTTT. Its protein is CASSLIGGGSTDTQYF. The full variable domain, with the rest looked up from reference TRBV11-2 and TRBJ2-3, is EAGVAQSPRYKIIEKRQSVAFWCNPISGHATLYWYQQILGQGPKLLIQFQNNGVVDDSQLPKDRFSAERLKGVDSTLKIQPAKLEDSAVYLCASSLIGGGSTDTQYFGPGTRLTVL.

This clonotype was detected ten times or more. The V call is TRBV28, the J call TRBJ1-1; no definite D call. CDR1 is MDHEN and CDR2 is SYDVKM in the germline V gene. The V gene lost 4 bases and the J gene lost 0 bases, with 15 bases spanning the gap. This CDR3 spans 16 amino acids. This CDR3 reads CASSSAREAMNTEAFF. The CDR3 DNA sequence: TGTGCCAGCAGTTCAGCACGGGAGGCGATGAACACTGAAGCTTTCTTT.

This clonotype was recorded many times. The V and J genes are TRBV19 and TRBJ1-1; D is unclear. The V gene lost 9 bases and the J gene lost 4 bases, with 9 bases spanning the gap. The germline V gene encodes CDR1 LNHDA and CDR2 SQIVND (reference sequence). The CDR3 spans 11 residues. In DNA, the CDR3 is TGTGCCAGCGGAGGTAGCACTGAAGCTTTCTTT. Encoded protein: CASGGSTEAFF. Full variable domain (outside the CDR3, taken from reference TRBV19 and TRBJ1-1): DGGITQSPKYLFRKEGQNVTLSCEQNLNHDAMYWYRQDPGQGLRLIYYSQIVNDFQKGDIAEGYSVSREKKESFPLTVTSAQKNPTAFYLCASGGSTEAFFGQGTRLTVV.